The 27 T cell receptor beta chains listed next were all sequenced from one sample in a study of cytomegalovirus exposure and HLA in healthy donors (dated by TCRdb to 2016 to 2017). The library was prepared using the immunoSEQ multiplex PCR assay. The table comes from immuneACCESS by way of TCRdb, which keeps in-frame sequences with V and J called. Part of the clones is missing from these tables; in studies checked, under half for an unresolved V gene and the rest for unknown reasons. A total of 150,000 or so clones appear in this sample, 70% to 90% of them only once. Of the sample, under 2.5% falls within the top ten clones. Sequencing was done on a sample of PBMCs. The source is a man in his thirties or forties in good health and CMV-seropositive.

The rearrangement links TRBV7-2 to TRBJ2-7, with 11 positions matching TRBD2. The CDR3 runs to 15 residues. Germline assignment: CDR1 SGHTA and CDR2 FQGNSA. The V gene end was trimmed by 5 bases and the J gene end by 5 bases; junction bases not matched to a gene: 8. The CDR3 nucleotides are TGTGCCAGCAGCCCGACTAGCGGGGCCCGGAACGAGCAGTACTTC. It codes for CASSPTSGARNEQYF. Using reference TRBV7-2 and TRBJ2-7 for the parts outside the CDR3, the full variable domain is GAGVSQSPSNKVTEKGKDVELRCDPISGHTALYWYRQSLGQGLEFLIYFQGNSAPDKSGLPSDRFSAERTGGSVSTLTIQRTQQEDSAVYLCASSPTSGARNEQYFGPGTRLTVT.

The genes are TRBV27 and TRBJ1-2; no clear D. The germline V and J ends were trimmed by 7 bases and 12 bases, with 27 bases remaining between them. The CDR3 totals 15 residues. Germline values: CDR1 MNHEY, CDR2 SMNVEV (reference sequence). CDR3 sequence reads: CASNFSPGGVSGDTF. CDR3 coding DNA: TGTGCCAGCAATTTCTCACCCGGCGGAGTGTCTGGTGACACCTTC.

The chain joins TRBV27 to TRBJ1-2; 9 bases agree with TRBD1. This CDR3 spans 15 amino acids. Germline V lookup: CDR1 MNHEY, CDR2 SMNVEV (reference sequence). J lost 3 bases, V lost 4 bases, and 6 bases had no gene match. CDR3 region: CASSSRTGADYGYTF. CDR3 in DNA: TGTGCCAGCAGTTCTCGGACAGGGGCCGACTATGGCTACACCTTC.

The gene calls are TRBV7-6 and TRBJ2-3; no definite D call. This CDR3 has 15 residues. V dropped 5 bases and J dropped 6 bases, with 18 bases sitting between them. The germline V gene encodes CDR1 SGHVS and CDR2 FNYEAQ. The DNA for the CDR3 is TGTGCCAGCAGCCCGTCTCTTGGCCCCGCTGATACGCAGTATTTT. As protein: CASSPSLGPADTQYF.

The chain joins TRBV27 to TRBJ2-3; D not certain. The CDR3 runs 14 residues. The V end lost 5 bases, the J end lost 2 bases, and 11 bases lay between the germline ends. Germline V gene data show CDR1 as MNHEY and CDR2 as SMNVEV (reference sequence). This CDR3 is CASSLSQVTDTQYF. Here the CDR3 DNA reads TGTGCCAGCAGTCTCTCCCAGGTCACAGATACGCAGTATTTT.

The chain combines TRBV5-4 with TRBJ1-2; the match to TRBD1 covers 11 bases. V dropped 4 bases and J dropped 7; count of bases not matched to a gene: 6. Per germline, CDR1 SGHNT and CDR2 YYREEE (reference sequence). CDR3 length: 14 amino acids. The CDR3 nucleotides read TGTGCCAGCAGCACCGGACAGGGGGCGGGTGGCTACACCTTC. Translating it yields CASSTGQGAGGYTF.

The V gene is TRBV9, the J gene TRBJ2-3; D may be TRBD1 (5 bases). The V end lost 2 bases, the J end lost 4 bases, and 14 bases lay between the germline ends. The CDR3 is 15 residues long. Per germline, CDR1 SGDLS and CDR2 YYNGEE. The CDR3 nucleotides are TGTGCCAGCAGCGTTAGACAGACAGCCGCAGATACGCAGTATTTT. Its protein product is CASSVRQTAADTQYF.

This rearrangement joins TRBV4-1 to TRBJ2-3, with a possible D match to TRBD1 (5 bases). Germline loops: CDR1 MGHRA, CDR2 YSYEKL. Trimming left V 1 base short and J 6 bases short, with 17 bases between. The CDR3 loop spans 16 amino acids. CDR3 nucleotides: TGCGCCAGCAGCCAAGTCGCCCTCCACGACAGCGATACGCAGTATTTT. Its protein is CASSQVALHDSDTQYF.

The chain uses TRBV5-6 and TRBJ2-7, with 8 bases matching TRBD2. From germline, CDR1 is SGHDT and CDR2 YYEEEE. V shed 4 bases and J 6 bases; nucleotides not matched to a gene: 9. CDR3 size: 14 residues. The CDR3 loop reads CASSHRGGPVEQYF. The CDR3 nucleotides are TGTGCCAGCAGCCATCGGGGGGGGCCGGTCGAGCAGTACTTC.

This clone was detected a few times. This sequence joins TRBV4-2 and TRBJ1-6, with D possibly being TRBD1 (5 bases). Germline loops: CDR1 LGHNA, CDR2 YNFKEQ. This CDR3 spans 14 amino acids. V lost 0 bases and J lost 15, with 15 bases in between. In DNA, the CDR3 is TGTGCCAGCAGCCAAGATGCGCAGGGCGAGAACCTCCACTTT. Translating it yields CASSQDAQGENLHF.

The chain uses TRBV11-3 and TRBJ2-1, with 8 bases aligning to TRBD1. CDR1 and CDR2 (germline): SGHNT, YENEEA. This CDR3 has 11 residues. V was pared by 5 bases and J by 10 bases, with 1 base of the junction left unmatched. The CDR3 spells CASSPGGEQFF. Here the CDR3 DNA reads TGTGCCAGCAGCCCAGGGGGCGAGCAGTTCTTC.

This clone has only one observation. The J gene is TRBJ2-7, the V gene TRBV9; 11 nucleotides agree with TRBD2. The CDR3 is 14 residues long. Trimming cost V 0 bases and J 9 bases; bases outside gene matches: 5. Looked up from germline, CDR1 is SGDLS and CDR2 is YYNGEE. CDR3 amino acids: CASSVVSGGARQYF. In nucleotides, the CDR3 is TGTGCCAGCAGCGTAGTTAGCGGGGGGGCGCGGCAGTACTTC.

The chain couples TRBV19 to TRBJ2-7; possible D gene TRBD2, 5 bases. Germline V lookup: CDR1 LNHDA, CDR2 SQIVND (reference sequence). CDR3 length: 15 residues. Trimming shortened V by 5 bases and J by 4 bases, and 18 bases separated the two germline ends. This CDR3 is CASSPLLNRRYEQYF. CDR3 bases: TGTGCCAGTAGTCCCCTTCTAAATCGGAGGTACGAGCAGTACTTC. Full variable domain (rest looked up from reference TRBV19 and TRBJ2-7): DGGITQSPKYLFRKEGQNVTLSCEQNLNHDAMYWYRQDPGQGLRLIYYSQIVNDFQKGDIAEGYSVSREKKESFPLTVTSAQKNPTAFYLCASSPLLNRRYEQYFGPGTRLTVT.

The V gene is TRBV6-5, the J gene TRBJ2-5; weak D call: TRBD2 (7 bases). The CDR3 loop spans 14 amino acids. Germline CDR1 and CDR2: MNHEY and SVGAGI. Trimming removed 6 bases from V and 5 bases from J, with 16 bases in between. The CDR3 DNA reads as TGTGCCAGCAGACCCTGGGGGGGGGCCGAGACCCAGTACTTC. It translates to CASRPWGGAETQYF.

This chain uses TRBV6-1 with TRBJ1-5; a weak D match, TRBD1 (6 bases). The CDR3 loop spans 15 amino acids. Per the germline V gene, CDR1 is MNHNS and CDR2 is SASEGT. V lost 8 bases, J lost 6 bases, and 20 bases lay in between. CDR3 nucleotide sequence: TGTGCCAGCGGGTTGACTCAGGGGCCAGGTCAGCCCCAGCATTTT. It translates to CASGLTQGPGQPQHF.

The J gene is TRBJ2-7, the V gene TRBV9; tentative D call: TRBD1 (5 bases). V shed 2 bases and J shed 5 bases, with 23 bases lying between them. The length of the CDR3 is 17 residues. Germline V gives CDR1 SGDLS, CDR2 YYNGEE. The DNA for the CDR3 is TGTGCCAGCAGCGTTAGCTTTGGTGCAGGGAATCCGGACGAGCAGTACTTC. This translates into CASSVSFGAGNPDEQYF.

V usage is TRBV18 and J usage is TRBJ2-1; TRBD2 agrees at 11 bases. In germline, CDR1 is KGHSH, CDR2 LQKENI. The CDR3 runs 17 residues. With 7 bases clipped from V and 4 bases from J, the junction kept 12 bases outside the gene matches. The CDR3 sequence: CASFRLVAGGHYNEQFF. The CDR3 bases are TGTGCCAGCTTCCGCCTCGTAGCGGGGGGGCATTACAATGAGCAGTTCTTC.

The rearrangement links TRBV15 to TRBJ1-1; TRBD1 matches at 7 bases. The germline V gene encodes CDR1 LNHNV and CDR2 YYDKDF (reference sequence). The V gene end was trimmed by 5 bases and the J gene end by 1 base; junction bases not matched to a gene: 4. The CDR3 covers 14 residues. The DNA of the CDR3 is TGTGCCACCAGCTGGGGACAGTCGAACACTGAAGCTTTCTTT. This sequence encodes CATSWGQSNTEAFF.

This clone has only one observation. The chain carries TRBV9 and TRBJ2-2; D is perhaps TRBD2 (6 bases). With 4 bases removed from V and 3 bases from J, the gap between germline ends came to 16 bases. The CDR3 loop spans 16 amino acids. The germline gives CDR1 SGDLS, CDR2 YYNGEE. CDR3 in amino acids: CASSFKETGDTGELFF. CDR3 DNA sequence: TGTGCCAGCAGCTTTAAAGAAACGGGGGACACCGGGGAGCTGTTTTTT. Variable domain in full (rest from reference TRBV9 and TRBJ2-2): DSGVTQTPKHLITATGQRVTLRCSPRSGDLSVYWYQQSLDQGLQFLIQYYNGEERAKGNILERFSAQQFPDLHSELNLSSLELGDSALYFCASSFKETGDTGELFFGEGSRLTVL.

The chain employs TRBV12-5 and TRBJ2-1, with 7 bases identical to TRBD2. The CDR3 consists of 15 residues. J was trimmed by 2 bases and V by 6 bases; bases with no gene match: 7. Germline CDR1 LGHNT, CDR2 FRNRAP. The CDR3 region is CASGEERGPYNEQFF. The CDR3 DNA sequence: TGTGCTAGTGGCGAGGAGCGGGGACCCTACAATGAGCAGTTCTTC.

V usage is TRBV27 and J usage is TRBJ1-2; TRBD1 might be the D (5 bases). The V end was cut by 6 bases, the J end by 4 bases, with 12 bases between. This CDR3 region has 13 residues. The germline V gene has CDR1 MNHEY and CDR2 SMNVEV (reference sequence). The CDR3 DNA reads TGTGCCAGCAGCGACAGAAGATTCTATGGCTACACCTTC. It encodes CASSDRRFYGYTF.

This clone occurred a few times. V gene TRBV5-1 combines with J gene TRBJ1-5, with D perhaps TRBD1 (6 bases). CDR1 and CDR2 from the germline V gene are SGHRS and YFSETQ. The CDR3 spans 17 residues. V was pared by 1 base and J by 1 base, with 15 bases between. CDR3 DNA sequence: TGCGCCAGCAGCTTGTACCCCCAGGGGCTCAGCAATCAGCCCCAGCATTTT. Translated, it gives CASSLYPQGLSNQPQHF. Looking up the rest from reference TRBV5-1 and TRBJ1-5 gives the full variable domain: KAGVTQTPRYLIKTRGQQVTLSCSPISGHRSVSWYQQTPGQGLQFLFEYFSETQRNKGNFPGRFSGRQFSNSRSEMNVSTLELGDSALYLCASSLYPQGLSNQPQHFGDGTRLSIL.

This clone has more than one count but fewer than ten. The chain carries TRBV9 and TRBJ2-5, with D unresolved. The CDR3 is 14 amino acids. The germline CDR1 and CDR2 sequences are SGDLS and YYNGEE. V lost 0 bases to trimming and J lost 7 bases, with 13 bases between them. The CDR3 bases are TGTGCCAGCAGCGTAGTTGACCCGCCGGGGACCCAGTACTTC. Translated, it gives CASSVVDPPGTQYF.

The rearrangement joins TRBV11-2 to TRBJ1-6; no clear D gene. The V end lost 0 bases, the J end lost 7 bases, and 13 bases lay between the germline ends. Germline V lookup: CDR1 SGHAT, CDR2 FQNNGV. The CDR3 length is 16 residues. CDR3 DNA: TGTGCCAGCAGCTTAGATCAAGTGACACCCAATTCACCCCTCCACTTT. Translation gives CASSLDQVTPNSPLHF. Full variable domain (remainder filled in from reference TRBV11-2 and TRBJ1-6): EAGVAQSPRYKIIEKRQSVAFWCNPISGHATLYWYQQILGQGPKLLIQFQNNGVVDDSQLPKDRFSAERLKGVDSTLKIQPAKLEDSAVYLCASSLDQVTPNSPLHFGNGTRLTVT.

This clone was counted between two and nine times. The gene calls are TRBV2 and TRBJ2-5; 7 bases map to TRBD1. This CDR3 is 15 amino acids long. Germline CDR1 reads SNHLY; CDR2 reads FYNNEI. The V and J ends lost 7 bases and 3 bases, in that order; junction bases with no gene match: 11. This chain's CDR3 is CASTFQGGLKETQYF. CDR3 coding DNA: TGTGCCAGCACCTTCCAAGGGGGCCTGAAAGAGACCCAGTACTTC.

V and J are TRBV7-3 and TRBJ2-3, with a tentative D call TRBD1 (6 bases). Germline loops: CDR1 SGHTA, CDR2 FQGTGA. Trimming removed 0 bases from V and 5 bases from J, with 12 bases in between. The length of the CDR3 is 15 residues. CDR3 residues: CASSLTGARGDTQYF. CDR3 sequence (DNA): TGTGCCAGCAGCTTAACGGGGGCGCGCGGAGATACGCAGTATTTT.

The chain links TRBV4-2 to TRBJ2-6, with D perhaps TRBD1 (5 bases). Trimming cost V 3 bases and J 4 bases, with 13 bases left between them. This CDR3 region has 16 residues. Germline V gives CDR1 LGHNA, CDR2 YNFKEQ. The CDR3 sequence is CASSHEIGVGANVLTF. CDR3 sequence (DNA): TGTGCCAGCAGCCATGAAATAGGGGTCGGGGCCAACGTCCTGACTTTC.